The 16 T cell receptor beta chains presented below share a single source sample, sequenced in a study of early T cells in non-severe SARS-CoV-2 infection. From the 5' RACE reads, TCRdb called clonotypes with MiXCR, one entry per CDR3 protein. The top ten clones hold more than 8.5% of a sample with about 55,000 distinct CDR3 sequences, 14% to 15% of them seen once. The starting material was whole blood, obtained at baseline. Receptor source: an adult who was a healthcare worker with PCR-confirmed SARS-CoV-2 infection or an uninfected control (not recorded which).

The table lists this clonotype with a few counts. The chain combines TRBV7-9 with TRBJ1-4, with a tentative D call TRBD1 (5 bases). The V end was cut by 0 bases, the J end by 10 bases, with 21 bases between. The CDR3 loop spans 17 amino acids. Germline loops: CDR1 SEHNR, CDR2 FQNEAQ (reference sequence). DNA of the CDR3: TGTGCCAGCAGCTTAGCGGAGGCGACATCCCAGGGTGGAAAACTGTTTTTT. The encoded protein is CASSLAEATSQGGKLFF.

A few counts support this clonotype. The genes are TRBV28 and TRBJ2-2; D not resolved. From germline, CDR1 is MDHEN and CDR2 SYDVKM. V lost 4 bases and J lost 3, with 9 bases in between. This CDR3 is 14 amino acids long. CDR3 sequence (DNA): TGTGCCAGCAGTTGGGAAAGTTACACCGGGGAGCTGTTTTTT. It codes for CASSWESYTGELFF.

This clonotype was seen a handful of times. CDR3 region: CASSPRLGSTGELFF. CDR3 DNA sequence: TGTGCCAGCAGCCCAAGACTAGGGAGCACCGGGGAGCTGTTTTTT. The chain couples TRBV2 to TRBJ2-2; D is perhaps TRBD2 (6 bases). V was trimmed by 6 bases and J by 4 bases, leaving 15 bases between them. The germline V gene encodes CDR1 SNHLY and CDR2 FYNNEI. The CDR3 totals 15 residues.

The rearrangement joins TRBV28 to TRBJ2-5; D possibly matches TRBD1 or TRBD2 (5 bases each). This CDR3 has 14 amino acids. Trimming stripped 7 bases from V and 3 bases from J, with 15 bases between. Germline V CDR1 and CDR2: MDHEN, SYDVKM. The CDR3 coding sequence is TGTGCCAGCAATACCGGGACCGGAGAAGAGACCCAGTACTTC. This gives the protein CASNTGTGEETQYF.

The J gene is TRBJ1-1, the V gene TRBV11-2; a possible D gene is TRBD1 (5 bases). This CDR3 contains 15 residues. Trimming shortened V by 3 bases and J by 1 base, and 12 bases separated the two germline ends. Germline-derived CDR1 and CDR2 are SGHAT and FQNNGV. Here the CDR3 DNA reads TGTGCCAGCAGCTTTTCAGGGTATGGGAACACTGAAGCTTTCTTT. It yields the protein CASSFSGYGNTEAFF.

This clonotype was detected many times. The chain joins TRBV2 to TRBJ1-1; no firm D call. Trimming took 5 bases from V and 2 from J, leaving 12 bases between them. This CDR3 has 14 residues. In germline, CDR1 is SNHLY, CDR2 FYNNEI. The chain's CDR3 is CASSSRSLNTEAFF. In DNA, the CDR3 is TGTGCCAGCAGTTCCAGATCCTTAAACACTGAAGCTTTCTTT.

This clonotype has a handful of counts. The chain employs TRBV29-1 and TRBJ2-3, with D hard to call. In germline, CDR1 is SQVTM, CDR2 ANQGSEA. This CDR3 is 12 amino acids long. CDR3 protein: CSCQRSTDTQYF. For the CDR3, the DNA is TGCAGTTGCCAACGGAGCACAGATACGCAGTATTTT.

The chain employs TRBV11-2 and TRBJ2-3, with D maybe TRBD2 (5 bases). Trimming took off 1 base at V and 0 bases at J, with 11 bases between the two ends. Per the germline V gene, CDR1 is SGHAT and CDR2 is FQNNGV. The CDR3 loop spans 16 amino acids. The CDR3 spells CASSLGTGSSTDTQYF. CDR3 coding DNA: TGTGCCAGCAGCTTAGGGACGGGGTCTAGCACAGATACGCAGTATTTT.

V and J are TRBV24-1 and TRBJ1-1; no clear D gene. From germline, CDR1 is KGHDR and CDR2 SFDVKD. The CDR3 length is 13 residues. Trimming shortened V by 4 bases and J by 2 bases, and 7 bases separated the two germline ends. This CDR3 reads CATSEAANTEAFF. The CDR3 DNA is TGTGCCACCAGTGAGGCGGCTAACACTGAAGCTTTCTTT.

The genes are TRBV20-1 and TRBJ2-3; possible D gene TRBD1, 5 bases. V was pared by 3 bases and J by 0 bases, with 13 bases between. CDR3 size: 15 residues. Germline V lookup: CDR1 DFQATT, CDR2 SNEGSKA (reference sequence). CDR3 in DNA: TGCAGTGCTAGTAGTGTGCAGGGCAGCACAGATACGCAGTATTTT. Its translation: CSASSVQGSTDTQYF.

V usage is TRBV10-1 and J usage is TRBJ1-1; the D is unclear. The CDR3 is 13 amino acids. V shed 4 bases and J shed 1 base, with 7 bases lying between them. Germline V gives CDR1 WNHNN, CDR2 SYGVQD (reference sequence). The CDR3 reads CASSVRPNTEAFF. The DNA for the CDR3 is TGCGCCAGCAGTGTCAGACCGAACACTGAAGCTTTCTTT.

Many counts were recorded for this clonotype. The chain's CDR3 is CASSPRTDLRYF. CDR3 sequence (DNA): TGTGCCAGCAGCCCTCGGACAGACCTCCGTTACTTC. V gene TRBV28 combines with J gene TRBJ2-7; D is perhaps TRBD1 (6 bases). Trimming left V 6 bases short and J 13 bases short, with 19 bases between. Germline-derived CDR1 and CDR2 are MDHEN and SYDVKM. CDR3 size: 12 residues.

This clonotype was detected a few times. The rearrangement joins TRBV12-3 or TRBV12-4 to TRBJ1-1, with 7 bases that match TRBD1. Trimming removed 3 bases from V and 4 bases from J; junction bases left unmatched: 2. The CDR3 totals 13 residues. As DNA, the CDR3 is TGTGCCAGCAGTTTGGGACAGACCACTGAAGCTTTCTTT. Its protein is CASSLGQTTEAFF.

DNA of the CDR3: TGCGCCAGCAGCCCAAGACTAGTTCCATCCTACGAGCAGTACTTC. It encodes CASSPRLVPSYEQYF. The chain joins TRBV5-1 to TRBJ2-7, with D possibly matching TRBD2 (6 bases). Looked up from germline, CDR1 is SGHRS and CDR2 is YFSETQ. The CDR3 contains 15 residues. V lost 4 bases to trimming and J lost 1 base, with 15 bases between them.

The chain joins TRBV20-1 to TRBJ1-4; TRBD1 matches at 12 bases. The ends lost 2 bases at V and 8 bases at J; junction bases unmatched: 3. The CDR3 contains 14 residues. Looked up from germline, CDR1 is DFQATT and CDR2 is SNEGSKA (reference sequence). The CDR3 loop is CSARPGQGAEKLFF. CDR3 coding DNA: TGCAGTGCTAGACCGGGACAGGGGGCAGAAAAACTGTTTTTT.

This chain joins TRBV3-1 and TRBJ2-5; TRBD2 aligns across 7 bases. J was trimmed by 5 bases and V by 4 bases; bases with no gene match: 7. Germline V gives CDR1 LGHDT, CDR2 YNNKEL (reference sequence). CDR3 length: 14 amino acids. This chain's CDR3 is CASSRAWGGETQYF. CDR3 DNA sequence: TGTGCCAGCAGCCGCGCGTGGGGAGGGGAGACCCAGTACTTC.